This T cell receptor beta chain was documented in a study of a mutant IDH1 vaccine in newly diagnosed glioma. Study-level information: The week-35 safety follow-up was V12, and the week-47 study end was V13.

CDR1 LNHDA and CDR2 SQIVND come from the germline V gene (reference sequence). The V gene lost 7 bases and the J gene lost 0 bases, with 10 bases spanning the gap. This CDR3 region has 14 residues. To note about this clone: Its antigen is unknown.

The sample's time point: week 35, safety follow-up. The vaccine gave 300 ug of a 20-mer mutant IDH1 peptide subcutaneously per dose. The study gave patients eight vaccinations in weeks 1, 3, 5, 7, 11, 15, 19, 23. Repertoires were generated with immunoSEQ multiplex PCR, while TCRdb's copy carries only in-frame clones and drops some. The profile covers roughly 32,000 clones, with around four fifths appearing a single time and approximately 3.4% taken by the ten largest. The starting material was PBMCs, obtained from a glioma patient whose treatment included an IDH1 peptide vaccine. The source of this sequence is a man aged 35 to 55 with glioma. Some clones in this sample may be carry-over from other donors' samples. The chain is built from TRBV19 and TRBJ2-1; a possible D gene is TRBD2 (5 bases). CDR3 DNA: TGTGCCAGTACCAGCGGACTCTCCTACAATGAGCAGTTCTTC. Translated: CASTSGLSYNEQFF.